The 8 T cell receptor beta chains listed next were all sequenced from one sample in a study of OX40 agonist ivuxolimab in advanced cancers. TCRdb's copy holds only in-frame clones and misses some; the assay was immunoSEQ multiplex PCR. The sample lists more than 95,000 clones; 70% to 90% were seen once. The sequences come from CD4+ or CD8+ T cells sorted from blood, collected in a trial of the OX40 agonist ivuxolimab. The receptors derive from an adult with an advanced solid tumor such as melanoma, head and neck, liver or kidney cancer.

The V and J genes are TRBV10-3 and TRBJ2-2; 7 bases map to TRBD2. Per germline, CDR1 ENHRY and CDR2 SYGVKD. The CDR3 totals 14 residues. V lost 10 bases and J lost 4; bases outside the gene matches: 9. For the CDR3, the DNA is TGTGCCACCAAAATCGGGGGGTCCACCGGGGAGCTGTTTTTT. Translated, it gives CATKIGGSTGELFF.

This chain joins TRBV27 and TRBJ1-6; tentative D call: TRBD1 (5 bases). Germline loops: CDR1 MNHEY, CDR2 SMNVEV (reference sequence). Trimming removed 6 bases from V and 1 base from J, with 13 bases in between. The CDR3 consists of 16 residues. This chain's CDR3 is CASSTGGLSYNSPLHF. CDR3 nucleotide sequence: TGTGCCAGCAGCACGGGGGGTTTATCCTATAATTCACCCCTCCACTTT.

This clone turned up a few times. DNA of the CDR3: TGTGCCAGCAGGGACGAGGGACATTCACCCCTCCACTTT. As protein: CASRDEGHSPLHF. The gene calls are TRBV2 and TRBJ1-6; a possible D gene is TRBD1 (5 bases). V dropped 6 bases and J dropped 8 bases, with 11 bases sitting between them. This CDR3 has 13 residues. Per the germline V gene, CDR1 is SNHLY and CDR2 is FYNNEI. Complete variable domain (other parts from reference TRBV2 and TRBJ1-6): EPEVTQTPSHQVTQMGQEVILRCVPISNHLYFYWYRQILGQKVEFLVSFYNNEISEKSEIFDDQFSVERPDGSNFTLKIRSTKLEDSAMYFCASRDEGHSPLHFGNGTRLTVT.

This chain links TRBV7-8 with TRBJ2-5; no clear D gene. CDR1 and CDR2 from the germline V gene are SGHVS and FQNEAQ. Between the trimmed V and J ends, which lost 3 bases and 5 bases, there was a span of 4 bases. This CDR3 is 11 amino acids long. CDR3 sequence (DNA): TGTGCCAGCAGCTTTTCGGAGACCCAGTACTTC. This codes for CASSFSETQYF. Full variable domain (rest looked up from reference TRBV7-8 and TRBJ2-5): GAGVSQSPRYKVAKRGQDVALRCDPISGHVSLFWYQQALGQGPEFLTYFQNEAQLDKSGLPSDRFFAERPEGSVSTLKIQRTQQEDSAVYLCASSFSETQYFGPGTRLLVL.

The genes are TRBV30 and TRBJ2-6; D is unclear. The length of the CDR3 is 14 residues. Germline CDR1 is GTSNPN and CDR2 is SVGIG (reference sequence). The V end was cut by 7 bases, the J end by 2 bases, with 12 bases between. The CDR3 reads CASERVPGANVLTF. The CDR3 coding sequence is TGTGCCTCGGAAAGGGTTCCTGGGGCCAACGTCCTGACTTTC.

The chain has TRBV27 and TRBJ2-7, with a weak D call TRBD1 (5 bases). The length of the CDR3 is 12 residues. V gave up 2 bases and J gave up 3 bases, with 5 bases separating them. Per germline, CDR1 MNHEY and CDR2 SMNVEV (reference sequence). CDR3 sequence: CASSLRGYEQYF. In DNA, the CDR3 is TGTGCCAGCAGTTTAAGGGGCTACGAGCAGTACTTC.

The genes are TRBV7-2 and TRBJ2-7, with 8 bases aligning to TRBD1. CDR3 length: 16 amino acids. CDR1 and CDR2 (germline): SGHTA, FQGNSA. The V gene end was trimmed by 5 bases and the J gene end by 2 bases; junction bases not matched to a gene: 11. The DNA of the CDR3 is TGTGCCAGCAGCGAAAGGGCACAGGGGGAGCCCTACGAGCAGTACTTC. It yields the protein CASSERAQGEPYEQYF.

J is TRBJ2-7 and V is TRBV5-1; TRBD2 matches at 13 bases. The V gene end was trimmed by 6 bases and the J gene end by 0 bases; junction bases not matched to a gene: 3. The CDR3 is 15 amino acids. Germline CDR1 reads SGHRS; CDR2 reads YFSETQ. The chain's CDR3 is CASTGLAGASYEQYF. In nucleotides, the CDR3 is TGCGCCAGCACCGGACTAGCGGGGGCCTCCTACGAGCAGTACTTC. Drawing the rest from reference TRBV5-1 and TRBJ2-7, the complete variable domain is KAGVTQTPRYLIKTRGQQVTLSCSPISGHRSVSWYQQTPGQGLQFLFEYFSETQRNKGNFPGRFSGRQFSNSRSEMNVSTLELGDSALYLCASTGLAGASYEQYFGPGTRLTVT.